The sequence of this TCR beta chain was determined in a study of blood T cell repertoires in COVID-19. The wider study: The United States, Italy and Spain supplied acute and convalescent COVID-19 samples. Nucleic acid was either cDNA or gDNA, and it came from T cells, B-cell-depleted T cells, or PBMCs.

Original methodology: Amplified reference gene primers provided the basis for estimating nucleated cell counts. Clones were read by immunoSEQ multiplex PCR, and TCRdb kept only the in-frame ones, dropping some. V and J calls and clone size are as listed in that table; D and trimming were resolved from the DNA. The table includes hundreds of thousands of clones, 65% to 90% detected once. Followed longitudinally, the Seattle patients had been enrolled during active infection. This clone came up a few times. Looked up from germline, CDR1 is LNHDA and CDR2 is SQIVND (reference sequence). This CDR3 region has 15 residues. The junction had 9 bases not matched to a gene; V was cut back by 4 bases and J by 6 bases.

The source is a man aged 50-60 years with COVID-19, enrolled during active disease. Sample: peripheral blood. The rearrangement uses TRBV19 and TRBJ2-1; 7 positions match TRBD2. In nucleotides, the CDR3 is TGTGCCAGTAGTAGGGAGGGAGGAGAAGGCAATGAGCAGTTCTTC. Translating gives CASSREGGEGNEQFF.